A single sample gave rise to the 31 T cell receptor beta chains below, sequenced in a study of cytomegalovirus exposure and HLA in healthy donors. Primers included in the PCR were 60 Vbeta and 13 Jbeta primers. The assay was immunoSEQ multiplex PCR, and TCRdb's table has in-frame clones only and misses some. The sample holds about 190,000 clones, less than 85% seen once. Sequenced input: PBMCs. The receptors come from a man aged 30-40 years in good health and CMV-seropositive.

This clone occurred once. The chain is built from TRBV6-6 and TRBJ2-5; TRBD1 matches 8 bases. The CDR3 consists of 16 residues. CDR1 and CDR2 (germline): MNHNY, SVGAGI (reference sequence). The V gene end was trimmed by 0 bases and the J gene end by 5 bases; junction bases not matched to a gene: 8. The CDR3, as DNA: TGTGCCAGCAGTTACTCAACAGGGGGGTATTTGGAGACCCAGTACTTC. It encodes CASSYSTGGYLETQYF.

The chain is built from TRBV7-2 and TRBJ1-2; D is possibly TRBD1 (5 bases). V was trimmed by 0 bases and J by 4 bases, leaving 15 bases between them. The CDR3 loop spans 16 amino acids. CDR1 is SGHTA, CDR2 FQGNSA, per germline. Here the CDR3 reads CASSLAWAGGGYGYTF. Written as DNA, the CDR3 is TGTGCCAGCAGCTTAGCTTGGGCGGGGGGAGGCTATGGCTACACCTTC.

CDR3 DNA sequence: TGTGCCAGCAGTTACCGCCGGGGAGATACGCAGTATTTT. Translated, it gives CASSYRRGDTQYF. The chain couples TRBV6-5 to TRBJ2-3; perhaps TRBD2 as D (5 bases). Trimming removed 2 bases from V and 5 bases from J, with 8 bases in between. Germline CDR1 and CDR2: MNHEY and SVGAGI. The CDR3 is 13 amino acids.

Points on this clone: At one of its ends the junction is not consistent with the germline gene, which may arise from a read error. The rearrangement uses TRBV5-4 and TRBJ2-7, with 10 bases matching TRBD2. The germline V gene has CDR1 SGHNT and CDR2 YYREEE (reference sequence). This CDR3 contains 16 residues. CDR3 loop: CASSSPSGRASHEQYF. As DNA, the CDR3 is TGTGCCAGCAGCTCACCAAGCGGGAGGGCCTCCCACGAGCAGTACTTC.

The J gene is TRBJ2-7, the V gene TRBV11-1, with 8 positions matching TRBD2. The CDR3 sequence is 14 residues long. Germline V lookup: CDR1 SGHAT, CDR2 FQDESV (reference sequence). Germline trimming cut 5 bases from V and 2 bases from J; bases unmatched to any gene: 5. The CDR3 nucleotides are TGTGCCAGCAGCAGCCTCGGGGGGGCCTACGAGCAGTACTTC. Encoded protein: CASSSLGGAYEQYF.

This clone has just one count. The rearrangement links TRBV6-1 to TRBJ2-5, with D possibly being TRBD2 (6 bases). Germline assignment: CDR1 MNHNS and CDR2 SASEGT. The length of the CDR3 is 15 residues. With 6 bases removed from V and 11 bases from J, the gap between germline ends came to 25 bases. CDR3 region: CASSGHQGLPREQYF. CDR3 sequence (DNA): TGTGCCAGCAGCGGCCACCAGGGACTCCCTAGAGAGCAGTACTTC.

The V call is TRBV5-1, the J call TRBJ1-4, with TRBD1 matching 10 bases. The J segment lost 0 bases and the V segment lost 3 bases, leaving 5 bases of the junction unmatched. Germline V gene lookup returns CDR1 SGHRS and CDR2 YFSETQ. The CDR3 has 17 residues. Written as DNA, the CDR3 is TGCGCCAGCAGCTCCGCCGGGACAGGGGCAACTAATGAAAAACTGTTTTTT. Protein: CASSSAGTGATNEKLFF.

This clone was counted once. This chain joins TRBV9 and TRBJ2-1; 13 nucleotides match TRBD2. The germline gives CDR1 SGDLS, CDR2 YYNGEE. This CDR3 region has 15 residues. Trimming at V came to 4 bases and at J to 7 bases, leaving 5 bases not matched to a gene. In DNA, the CDR3 is TGTGCCAGCAGCCCACTAGCGGGGGGGCAGAATGAGCAGTTCTTC. It codes for CASSPLAGGQNEQFF.

This clone appeared a few times. The CDR3 sequence is CASRVAAVTDTQYF. In DNA, the CDR3 is TGTGCCAGTAGGGTCGCGGCTGTCACAGATACGCAGTATTTT. The chain couples TRBV19 to TRBJ2-3, with unresolved D. V lost 6 bases and J 2 bases, leaving 12 bases between the germline ends. Germline lookup yields CDR1 LNHDA and CDR2 SQIVND (reference sequence). This CDR3 contains 14 residues.

The V gene is TRBV7-2, the J gene TRBJ2-5; the match to TRBD2 covers 7 bases. There are 14 residues in the CDR3. V lost 4 bases to trimming and J lost 5 bases; unmatched junction nucleotides: 7. Germline loops: CDR1 SGHTA, CDR2 FQGNSA. The CDR3 DNA reads TGTGCCAGCAGCTCGGGACTATTGGGTGAGACCCAGTACTTC. Its protein is CASSSGLLGETQYF.

The V gene is TRBV29-1, the J gene TRBJ2-1; 8 bases match TRBD1. The CDR3 runs to 14 residues. The germline gives CDR1 SQVTM, CDR2 ANQGSEA. In DNA, the CDR3 is TGCAGAAGAGACAGGGACAGGAGGACCAATGAGCAGTTCTTC. It specifies CRRDRDRRTNEQFF.

V and J are TRBV9 and TRBJ2-7; possible D gene TRBD2, 5 bases. The CDR3 spans 14 residues. Trimming removed 4 bases at V and 6 bases at J, with 17 bases between. Per the germline V gene, CDR1 is SGDLS and CDR2 is YYNGEE. CDR3 DNA sequence: TGTGCCAGCAGCAGAACTAGTGGCCGGGGCGAGCAGTACTTC. It specifies CASSRTSGRGEQYF.

The V and J genes are TRBV7-9 and TRBJ2-1; 7 bases map to TRBD2. This CDR3 is 17 amino acids long. Germline CDR1 SEHNR, CDR2 FQNEAQ (reference sequence). V was clipped by 1 base and J by 0 bases; unmatched bases: 6. CDR3 sequence: CASSLVRSSGSYNEQFF. The CDR3 nucleotides read TGTGCCAGCAGCTTAGTCAGGTCTAGCGGCTCCTACAATGAGCAGTTCTTC.

This clone has just a few counts. The chain is built from TRBV5-6 and TRBJ2-2; TRBD2 aligns across 11 bases. The CDR3 spans 17 residues. V shed 3 bases, J shed 5 bases, and the junction held 9 bases outside the gene matches. The germline V gene has CDR1 SGHDT and CDR2 YYEEEE. CDR3 sequence: CASSYLTSGRKTGELFF. CDR3 bases: TGTGCCAGCAGCTACCTTACTAGCGGGAGAAAGACCGGGGAGCTGTTTTTT.

In its sample, this clone was seen a few times. The chain carries TRBV10-3 and TRBJ2-1, with TRBD2 matching 13 bases. The CDR3 spans 17 residues. With V trimmed by 2 bases and J by 7 bases, 8 bases remained unmatched. Germline V gene sequence: CDR1 ENHRY, CDR2 SYGVKD. This chain's CDR3 is CAISERTGTSGANEQFF. CDR3 coding DNA: TGTGCCATCAGTGAGCGAACCGGGACTAGCGGGGCTAATGAGCAGTTCTTC.

This clone was seen a few times. V and J are TRBV19 and TRBJ2-1; 7 bases match TRBD2. This CDR3 contains 14 residues. Germline V gives CDR1 LNHDA, CDR2 SQIVND (reference sequence). V gave up 5 bases and J gave up 3 bases; unmatched junction bases: 4. CDR3 coding DNA: TGTGCCAGTAGTCCGGGGGGTTACTACAATGAGCAGTTCTTC. Residues: CASSPGGYYNEQFF.

This sequence joins TRBV4-3 and TRBJ1-1; 7 nucleotides line up with TRBD1. The CDR3 runs to 14 residues. Trimming cost V 3 bases and J 5 bases; bases outside gene matches: 6. CDR1 is LGHNA, CDR2 YSLEER, per germline. CDR3 in DNA: TGCGCCAGCAGCCACAACACAGGGGTTACTGAAGCTTTCTTT. Amino acids: CASSHNTGVTEAFF.

The V and J genes are TRBV30 and TRBJ1-6, with unresolved D. With 2 bases removed from V and 3 bases from J, the gap between germline ends came to 8 bases. The CDR3 is made up of 14 amino acids. Per the germline V gene, CDR1 is GTSNPN and CDR2 is SVGIG (reference sequence). Here the CDR3 DNA reads TGTGCCTGGAGTATGCAGATCTATAATTCACCCCTCCACTTT. It specifies CAWSMQIYNSPLHF. The full variable domain, in which reference TRBV30 and TRBJ1-6 provide the parts outside the CDR3, is SQTIHQWPATLVQPVGSPLSLECTVEGTSNPNLYWYRQAAGRGLQLLFYSVGIGQISSEVPQNLSASRPQDRQFILSSKKLLLSDSGFYLCAWSMQIYNSPLHFGNGTRLTVT.

V gene TRBV5-1 combines with J gene TRBJ1-4; TRBD1 matches at 7 bases. From germline, CDR1 is SGHRS and CDR2 YFSETQ. The CDR3 loop spans 14 amino acids. V trimming: 0 bases; J trimming: 7 bases; junction bases outside the gene matches: 3. The CDR3 coding sequence is TGCGCCAGCAGCTTGGAGGGGGCAGGTGAAAAACTGTTTTTT. It yields the protein CASSLEGAGEKLFF.

The J gene is TRBJ2-3, the V gene TRBV7-2, with TRBD2 matching over 10 bases. The junction had 4 bases not matched to a gene; V was cut back by 5 bases and J by 8 bases. CDR3 size: 13 residues. Germline CDR1 and CDR2: SGHTA and FQGNSA. CDR3 DNA: TGTGCCAGCAGCGGACTAGCGGAGTCTACGCAGTATTTT. Translating gives CASSGLAESTQYF.

V usage is TRBV6-6 and J usage is TRBJ1-6, with D possibly TRBD1 on 5 matching bases. V lost 6 bases and J lost 8, with 8 bases in between. The length of the CDR3 is 12 residues. CDR1 and CDR2 (germline): MNHNY, SVGAGI (reference sequence). The CDR3 loop reads CASSRGDSPLHF. Written as DNA, the CDR3 is TGTGCCAGCAGCCGGGGGGATTCACCCCTCCACTTT.

The chain has TRBV19 and TRBJ1-1; possibly TRBD1 for D (6 bases). The ends were cut back, 1 base at V and 6 bases at J, with 21 bases in the middle. CDR3 size: 17 residues. Germline CDR1 reads LNHDA; CDR2 reads SQIVND (reference sequence). The CDR3 nucleotides read TGTGCCAGTAGTATAGCCGTCGGAGGGGGGGGCAGGCCTGAAGCTTTCTTT. It is translated as CASSIAVGGGGRPEAFF.

The chain has TRBV7-9 and TRBJ2-5; 7 nucleotides line up with TRBD1. Trimming at V came to 5 bases and at J to 3 bases, leaving 9 bases not matched to a gene. From germline, CDR1 is SEHNR and CDR2 FQNEAQ (reference sequence). This CDR3 is 15 amino acids long. CDR3 nucleotides: TGTGCCAGCAGCCAAAAGGGACAGTTAAAAGAGACCCAGTACTTC. Translating it yields CASSQKGQLKETQYF.

The rearrangement links TRBV30 to TRBJ1-5, with D perhaps TRBD1 (5 bases). The CDR3 length is 13 residues. V gave up 2 bases and J gave up 7 bases, with 12 bases separating them. Germline CDR1 reads GTSNPN; CDR2 reads SVGIG (reference sequence). In DNA form, the CDR3 reads TGTGCCTGGAGTCCCGCTGGGGGGCAGCCCCAGCATTTT. It specifies CAWSPAGGQPQHF.

V and J are TRBV11-2 and TRBJ1-3; 9 nucleotides match TRBD1. Losses at the gene ends were 5 bases for V and 7 bases for J; bases not matched to a gene: 9. The germline gives CDR1 SGHAT, CDR2 FQNNGV. This CDR3 has 15 residues. CDR3 coding DNA: TGTGCCAGCAGCGGGCGGACAGGGGATAAGAACACCATATATTTT. It translates to CASSGRTGDKNTIYF.

The chain uses TRBV4-1 and TRBJ1-5, with 9 bases lining up with TRBD1. Germline CDR1 MGHRA, CDR2 YSYEKL. Unmatched junction bases numbered 7, after V lost 3 bases and J lost 7 bases. This CDR3 spans 15 amino acids. This chain's CDR3 is CASSQEGQGGQPQHF. CDR3 coding DNA: TGCGCCAGCAGCCAGGAGGGACAGGGAGGACAGCCCCAGCATTTT.

V is TRBV7-9 and J is TRBJ2-5; 9 bases fit TRBD2. The CDR3 covers 17 residues. Looked up from germline, CDR1 is SEHNR and CDR2 is FQNEAQ (reference sequence). The V segment lost 2 bases and the J segment 4 bases; nucleotides outside the gene matches: 11. In nucleotides, the CDR3 is TGTGCCAGCAGCTTAAACCGCCCAGCGGGGGGACGAGAGACCCAGTACTTC. Its protein is CASSLNRPAGGRETQYF.

This clone was detected a few times. The chain has TRBV7-2 and TRBJ2-1; 9 bases are shared with TRBD2. Germline-derived CDR1 and CDR2 are SGHTA and FQGNSA. CDR3 length: 16 residues. With 1 base clipped from V and 4 bases from J, the junction kept 5 bases outside the gene matches. This CDR3 is CASSLGLAGLYNEQFF. The DNA of the CDR3 is TGTGCCAGCAGCTTAGGGCTAGCGGGACTGTACAATGAGCAGTTCTTC.

The chain joins TRBV18 to TRBJ2-4, with D possibly being TRBD1 (5 bases). The germline V gene has CDR1 KGHSH and CDR2 LQKENI. V was cut by 0 bases and J by 0 bases, with 9 bases left in between. The CDR3 extends over 16 amino acids. The CDR3 region is CASSPPSGLAKNIQYF. In nucleotides, the CDR3 is TGTGCCAGCTCACCACCGTCAGGGTTAGCCAAAAACATTCAGTACTTC.

This chain joins TRBV5-6 and TRBJ1-4, with TRBD1 matching 12 bases. Germline V gives CDR1 SGHDT, CDR2 YYEEEE. CDR3 size: 17 residues. The ends lost 0 bases at V and 3 bases at J; junction bases unmatched: 3. The CDR3 is CASSLGDRGLANEKLFF. CDR3 nucleotide sequence: TGTGCCAGCAGCTTGGGGGACAGGGGGCTCGCTAATGAAAAACTGTTTTTT. The whole variable domain, remainder taken from reference TRBV5-6 and TRBJ1-4, is DAGVTQSPTHLIKTRGQQVTLRCSPKSGHDTVSWYQQALGQGPQFIFQYYEEEERQRGNFPDRFSGHQFPNYSSELNVNALLLGDSALYLCASSLGDRGLANEKLFFGSGTQLSVL.

V gene TRBV4-2 combines with J gene TRBJ2-5; 7 bases are shared with TRBD1. The J call is uncertain, as TRBJ2-7 better fits the DNA end. The CDR3 sequence is 15 residues long. Germline V gene data show CDR1 as LGHNA and CDR2 as YNFKEQ. CDR3 sequence (DNA): TGTGCCAGCAGCCAAACCGGGACAGCATCCTACGAGCAGTACTTC. Translating it yields CASSQTGTASYEQYF.